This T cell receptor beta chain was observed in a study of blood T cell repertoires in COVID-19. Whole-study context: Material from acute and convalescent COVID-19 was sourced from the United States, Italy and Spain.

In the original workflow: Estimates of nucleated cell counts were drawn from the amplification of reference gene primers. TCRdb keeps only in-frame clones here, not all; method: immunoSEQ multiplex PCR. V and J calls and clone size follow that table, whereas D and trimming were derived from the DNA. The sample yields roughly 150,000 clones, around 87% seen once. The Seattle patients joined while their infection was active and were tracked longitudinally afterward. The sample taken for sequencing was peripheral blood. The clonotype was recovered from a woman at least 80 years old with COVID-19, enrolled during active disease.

The CDR3 sequence is CASSNLGQHTGELFF. The CDR3 region has the DNA TGTGCCAGCAGTAACCTGGGACAGCACACCGGGGAGCTGTTTTTT. V usage is TRBV6-5 and J usage is TRBJ2-2; TRBD1 matches 7 bases. The V gene's germline CDR1 is MNHEY and CDR2 SVGAGI. After removal of 5 bases from V and 3 bases from J, the junction contained 6 bases not matched to a gene. The CDR3 is made up of 15 amino acids.